This T cell receptor beta chain was observed in a study of blood T cell repertoires in COVID-19. Whole-study context: From the United States, Italy and Spain came samples of acute and convalescent COVID-19.

Germline-derived CDR1 and CDR2 are SGHRS and YFSETQ. The CDR3 length is 15 residues. V dropped 0 bases and J dropped 3; count of bases not matched to a gene: 3. Clones were read by immunoSEQ multiplex PCR, and TCRdb kept only the in-frame ones, dropping some. The sample includes around 150,000 clones, 70% to 90% of them seen just once. The gene calls are TRBV5-1 and TRBJ2-3; 8 positions agree with TRBD2. Material: PBMCs or T cells enriched from blood (not recorded which). The receptor was isolated from a woman in her forties or fifties with acute COVID-19. CDR3 DNA sequence: TGCGCCAGCAGCTTGGGGGGACTAGAGACAGATACGCAGTATTTT. Protein product: CASSLGGLETDTQYF.